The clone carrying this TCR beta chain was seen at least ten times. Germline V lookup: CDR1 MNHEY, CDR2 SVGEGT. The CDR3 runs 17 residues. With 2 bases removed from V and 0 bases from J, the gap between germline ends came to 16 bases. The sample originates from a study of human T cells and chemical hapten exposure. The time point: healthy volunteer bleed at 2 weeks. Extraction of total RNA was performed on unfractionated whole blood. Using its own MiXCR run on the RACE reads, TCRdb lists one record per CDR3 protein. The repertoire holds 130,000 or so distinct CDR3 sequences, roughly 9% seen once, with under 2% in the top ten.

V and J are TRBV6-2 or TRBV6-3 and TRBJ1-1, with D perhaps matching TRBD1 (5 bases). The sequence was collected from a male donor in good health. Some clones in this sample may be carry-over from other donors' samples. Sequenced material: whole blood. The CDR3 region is CASSYEQVWGMNTEAFF. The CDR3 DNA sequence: TGTGCCAGCAGTTACGAACAGGTCTGGGGAATGAACACTGAAGCTTTCTTT.